A selection of T cell receptor beta chains follows, all from one sample in a study of neurological immune-mediated disorders. TCRdb reprocessed the 5' RACE reads with MiXCR, giving one entry per CDR3 protein. In the table there are 95,000 or so distinct CDR3 sequences, 3% to 4.5% of which are singletons. Material: PBMCs. These receptors all come from a young woman with multiple sclerosis. Both conserved end residues are part of each CDR3. D genes are given only for firm matches. The size field is filled for only some rows; it gives once, few, many or a size class.

d_gene: .
abundance: many
v_gene: TRBV5-5
len: 15
j_gene: TRBJ2-7
CDR3nt: TGTGCCAGCAGCTTGGCCGGGGGTGGAATCCACGAGCAGTACTTC
CDR3aa: CASSLAGGGIHEQYF

d_gene: .
abundance: many
v_gene: TRBV3-1
len: 18
j_gene: TRBJ2-2
CDR3nt: TGTGCCAGCAGACCCTACACTGAGAGGGAATCGAACACCGGGGAGCTGTTTTTT
CDR3aa: CASRPYTERESNTGELFF

d_gene: TRBD1
abundance: few
v_gene: TRBV7-3
len: 14
j_gene: TRBJ1-1
CDR3nt: TGTGCCAGCAGCCCGACAGGGGACGGCACTGAAGCTTTCTTT
CDR3aa: CASSPTGDGTEAFF

d_gene: TRBD1
abundance: many
v_gene: TRBV15
len: 16
j_gene: TRBJ1-3
CDR3nt: TGTGCCACCAGCAGAGGGGACAGGGGGCTTGGAAACACCATATATTTT
CDR3aa: CATSRGDRGLGNTIYF

d_gene: TRBD1
abundance: many
v_gene: TRBV5-5
len: 15
j_gene: TRBJ1-2
CDR3nt: TGTGCCAGCAGTCCCTCGGGGGACAGGGCCCTCACGTACACCTTC
CDR3aa: CASSPSGDRALTYTF

d_gene: TRBD1
abundance: medium-sized
v_gene: TRBV20-1
len: 14
j_gene: TRBJ2-2
CDR3nt: TGCAGTGCTAAAACAGGGGGAGACACCGGGGAGCTGTTTTTT
CDR3aa: CSAKTGGDTGELFF

d_gene: .
abundance: many
v_gene: TRBV5-5
len: 16
j_gene: TRBJ1-1
CDR3nt: TGTGCCAGCAGCTTTAAAGCGGGACAATCGAACACTGAAGCTTTCTTT
CDR3aa: CASSFKAGQSNTEAFF

d_gene: .
abundance: many
v_gene: TRBV12-3/TRBV12-4
len: 12
j_gene: TRBJ2-1
CDR3nt: TGTGCCAGCAGTTATATCGGGTCTGAGCAGTTCTTC
CDR3aa: CASSYIGSEQFF

d_gene: .
abundance: .
v_gene: TRBV20-1
len: 13
j_gene: TRBJ1-1
CDR3nt: TGCAGTGGACTAAGCAGTCGTCGGACTGAAGCTTTCTTT
CDR3aa: CSGLSSRRTEAFF

d_gene: TRBD1
abundance: many
v_gene: TRBV5-1
len: 15
j_gene: TRBJ2-7
CDR3nt: TGCGCCAGCAGCTTGAGGGGACAGCCGTACTACGAGCAGTACTTC
CDR3aa: CASSLRGQPYYEQYF

d_gene: TRBD2
abundance: many
v_gene: TRBV5-1
len: 18
j_gene: TRBJ2-3
CDR3nt: TGCGCCAGCAGCTTGGCCCCGGGACTACATCCTTGGACAGATACGCAGTATTTT
CDR3aa: CASSLAPGLHPWTDTQYF

d_gene: TRBD1
abundance: many
v_gene: TRBV29-1
len: 15
j_gene: TRBJ1-2
CDR3nt: TGCAGCGTAGTACTCCGGGACAGGGGCCAATATGGCTACACCTTC
CDR3aa: CSVVLRDRGQYGYTF